The following is a T cell receptor (beta chain) sequence with its context. Its antigen is still unknown. PCR employed 60 Vbeta and 13 Jbeta primers. Some clones are missing from TCRdb's copy, which holds only in-frame ones; the method was immunoSEQ multiplex PCR. This listing includes approximately 120,000 clones. The sample belongs to a study of cytomegalovirus exposure and HLA in healthy donors. Study-level points and caveats: By a later analysis, the bulk of CMV-associated TCR beta chains appeared HLA-restricted.

The receptor was isolated from a man aged 40-49 years in good health and CMV-seronegative. Sequencing input: PBMCs.

The DNA of the CDR3 is TGTGCCAGCAGCCCCCGCCCCGGGGACAGGGGGATTGGCGGGGAGCTGTTTTTT. Protein product: CASSPRPGDRGIGGELFF. The genes are TRBV2 and TRBJ2-2; 11 bases are a match to TRBD1. Germline V lookup: CDR1 SNHLY, CDR2 FYNNEI. Trimming took 6 bases from V and 7 from J; bases not matched to a gene: 16. This CDR3 is built from 18 residues.